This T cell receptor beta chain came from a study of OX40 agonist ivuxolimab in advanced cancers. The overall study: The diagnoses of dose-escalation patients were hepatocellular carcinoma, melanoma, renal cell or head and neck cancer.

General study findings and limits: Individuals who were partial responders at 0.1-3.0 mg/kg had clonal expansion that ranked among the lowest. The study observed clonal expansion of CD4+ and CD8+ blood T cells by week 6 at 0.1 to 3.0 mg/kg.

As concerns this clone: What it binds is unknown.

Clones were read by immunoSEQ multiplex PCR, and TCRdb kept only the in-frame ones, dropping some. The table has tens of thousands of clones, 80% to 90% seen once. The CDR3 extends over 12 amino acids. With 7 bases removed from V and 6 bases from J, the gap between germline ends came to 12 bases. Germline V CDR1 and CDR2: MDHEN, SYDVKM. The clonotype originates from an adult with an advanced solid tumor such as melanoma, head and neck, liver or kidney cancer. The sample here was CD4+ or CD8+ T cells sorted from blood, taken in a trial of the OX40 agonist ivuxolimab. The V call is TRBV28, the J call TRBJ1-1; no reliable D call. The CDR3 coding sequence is TGTGCCAGCACAGGAGTGCCTCCTGAAGCTTTCTTT. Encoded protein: CASTGVPPEAFF.